These T cell receptor beta chains were read from a single sample in a study of spatial heterogeneity in lung cancer. TCRdb reanalysed the 5' RACE reads using MiXCR and keeps one entry per CDR3 protein. The sample lists about 10,000 distinct CDR3 sequences; around 7.8% were seen once. The sample in question was lung tumor tissue, obtained at surgery. The receptors derive from a male donor with early-stage non-small cell lung cancer. The CDR3 runs from the conserved cysteine through the conserved F or W. D genes are given only for firm matches. Only some rows state a clone size, as once, few, many or a class for expanded clones.

>TRBV12-3/TRBV12-4|13|many|TRBJ1-5|TRBD1
CASSQGEGQPQHF
TGTGCCAGCAGTCAGGGGGAGGGTCAGCCCCAGCATTTT
>TRBV29-1|16|many|TRBJ2-4|TRBD2
CSVEVRLAVLKNIQYF
TGCAGCGTTGAAGTAAGGCTAGCGGTACTCAAAAACATTCAGTACTTC
>TRBV12-2|17|many|TRBJ2-3|NA
CASRLETSGRRADTQYF
TGTGCAAGTCGCTTAGAAACTAGCGGGAGGAGAGCAGATACGCAGTATTTT
>TRBV24-1|13|NA|TRBJ2-7|NA
CATSDADVYEQYF
TGTGCCACCAGTGATGCGGACGTCTACGAGCAGTACTTC
>TRBV7-2|14|many|TRBJ1-2|NA
CASSLESWAGGYTF
TGTGCCAGCAGCTTAGAGAGTTGGGCCGGAGGCTACACCTTC
>TRBV5-1|15|NA|TRBJ2-1|NA
CASSLAGDFYNEQFF
TGCGCCAGCAGCTTGGCCGGTGACTTCTACAATGAGCAGTTCTTC
>TRBV5-4|16|NA|TRBJ2-2|TRBD2
CASSLEAGGSHGELFF
TGTGCCAGCAGCTTGGAGGCGGGAGGTTCCCACGGGGAGCTGTTTTTT
>TRBV3-1|12|many|TRBJ2-4|NA
CASSQAENIQYF
TGTGCCAGCAGCCAAGCAGAAAACATTCAGTACTTC
>TRBV10-3|15|NA|TRBJ2-7|NA
CVISPTGGNNNEQYF
TGTGTCATCAGCCCCACCGGGGGAAATAACAACGAGCAGTACTTC
>TRBV20-1|13|medium-sized|TRBJ1-2|NA
CSARDEFNYGYTF
TGCAGTGCTAGAGACGAGTTTAACTATGGCTACACCTTC
>TRBV6-2/TRBV6-3|13|many|TRBJ2-5|NA
CASSWLLQETQYF
TGTGCCAGCAGTTGGCTGCTCCAAGAGACCCAGTACTTC
>TRBV5-1|15|NA|TRBJ2-5|TRBD1
CASSFGTGGLETQYF
TGCGCCAGCAGCTTCGGGACAGGGGGCCTGGAGACCCAGTACTTC
>TRBV13|15|many|TRBJ2-2|TRBD1
CASSSGQGATGELFF
TGTGCCAGCAGCTCGGGACAGGGGGCGACCGGGGAGCTGTTTTTT
>TRBV6-1|17|many|TRBJ2-3|TRBD2
CASSPKRVAGGTDTQYF
TGTGCCAGCAGTCCTAAGAGGGTAGCGGGAGGCACAGATACGCAGTATTTT
>TRBV4-3|13|NA|TRBJ2-3|TRBD1
CASSQGQGLRQYF
TGCGCCAGCAGCCAGGGACAGGGGTTGCGGCAGTATTTT
>TRBV7-9|15|NA|TRBJ2-1|NA
CASSMRDSSYNEQFF
TGTGCCAGCAGCATGCGGGACAGCTCCTACAATGAGCAGTTCTTC
>TRBV11-2|13|few|TRBJ2-2|NA
CASSLDYTGELFF
TGTGCCAGCAGCTTAGATTACACCGGGGAGCTGTTTTTT
>TRBV5-1|14|many|TRBJ2-5|TRBD2
CASSPAGGPGTQYF
TGCGCCAGCAGCCCGGCGGGAGGGCCCGGGACCCAGTACTTC
>TRBV20-1|16|many|TRBJ1-2|NA
CSASPGGRSVNYGYTF
TGCAGTGCTAGTCCCGGGGGAAGGAGCGTTAACTATGGCTACACCTTC
>TRBV6-6|12|many|TRBJ2-3|NA
CASRPSTDTQYF
TGTGCCAGCAGGCCCAGCACAGATACGCAGTATTTT
>TRBV20-1|13|many|TRBJ1-1|NA
CSARWYSLAEAFF
TGCAGTGCTAGATGGTACAGTCTTGCTGAAGCTTTCTTT
>TRBV5-5|18|many|TRBJ2-4|NA
CASSLVTRDFGFQNIQYF
TGTGCCAGCAGCTTGGTTACCCGGGACTTCGGCTTTCAAAACATTCAGTACTTC
>TRBV6-5|15|many|TRBJ2-7|NA
CAMPRDRSITYEQYF
TGTGCCATGCCCCGAGACAGGAGCATAACCTACGAGCAGTACTTC
>TRBV7-3|13|medium-sized|TRBJ1-1|NA
CASSLRSGSEAFF
TGTGCCAGCAGCTTAAGGTCAGGGTCTGAAGCTTTCTTT
>TRBV9|15|medium-sized|TRBJ2-1|TRBD2
CASSIGLAAGNEQFF
TGTGCCAGCAGCATTGGACTAGCGGCGGGCAATGAGCAGTTCTTC
>TRBV5-1|14|medium-sized|TRBJ1-4|NA
CASSFGGPGEKLFF
TGCGCCAGCAGTTTTGGTGGTCCTGGGGAAAAACTGTTTTTT
>TRBV28|16|NA|TRBJ2-1|NA
CASSLASGPPYNEQFF
TGTGCCAGCAGTTTGGCCAGCGGGCCTCCTTACAATGAGCAGTTCTTC
>TRBV7-8|14|many|TRBJ2-7|NA
CASSLEHGSYEQYF
TGTGCCAGCAGCTTAGAACACGGGAGTTACGAGCAGTACTTC
>TRBV5-6|15|many|TRBJ2-1|TRBD2
CASSSGLAGGIEQFF
TGTGCCAGCAGCTCCGGACTAGCGGGAGGAATTGAGCAGTTCTTC
>TRBV10-3|14|many|TRBJ1-5|NA
CAISARGGEEPQHF
TGTGCCATCAGTGCTCGGGGCGGAGAGGAGCCCCAGCATTTT
>TRBV7-6|13|few|TRBJ1-4|NA
CASSHRGGEKLFF
TGTGCCAGCAGTCACCGCGGAGGCGAAAAACTGTTTTTT
>TRBV7-9|13|NA|TRBJ2-1|NA
CASSLGAMNEQFF
TGTGCCAGCAGCTTAGGGGCGATGAATGAGCAGTTCTTC
>TRBV7-3|15|NA|TRBJ2-5|TRBD2
CASSSSGGREETQYF
TGTGCCAGCAGCTCCAGCGGGGGCCGCGAAGAGACCCAGTACTTC
>TRBV7-2|18|NA|TRBJ2-3|TRBD2
CASSLVVTSGRRTDTQYF
TGTGCCAGCAGCTTAGTAGTAACTAGCGGGAGGCGAACAGATACGCAGTATTTT
>TRBV10-3|12|many|TRBJ1-2|NA
CAISEGQPSYTF
TGTGCCATCAGTGAAGGGCAGCCTAGCTACACCTTC
>TRBV28|13|many|TRBJ1-2|NA
CASRLTGTHGYTF
TGTGCCAGCAGGCTAACAGGGACCCATGGCTACACCTTC
>TRBV11-2|14|many|TRBJ1-6|NA
CASSSGTGSMALHF
TGTGCCAGCAGCTCCGGGACCGGGAGTATGGCCCTCCACTTT
>TRBV6-5|15|medium-sized|TRBJ2-1|NA
CASSLRPGVYNEQFF
TGTGCCAGCAGTTTGAGGCCAGGGGTGTACAATGAGCAGTTCTTC
>TRBV20-1|14|NA|TRBJ2-3|NA
CSARLVEHSGAQYF
TGCAGTGCTCGTCTGGTGGAGCACTCGGGGGCGCAGTATTTT
>TRBV6-1|14|many|TRBJ2-7|NA
CASSVGQSAYEQYF
TGTGCCAGCAGTGTCGGACAGTCGGCCTACGAGCAGTACTTC
>TRBV2|14|NA|TRBJ2-5|TRBD1
CASSLGQGVGTQYF
TGTGCCAGCAGCCTAGGACAGGGAGTCGGGACCCAGTACTTC
>TRBV27|13|few|TRBJ2-1|TRBD2
CASSLSREGSKFF
TGTGCCAGCAGTTTATCGCGGGAGGGGTCCAAGTTCTTC